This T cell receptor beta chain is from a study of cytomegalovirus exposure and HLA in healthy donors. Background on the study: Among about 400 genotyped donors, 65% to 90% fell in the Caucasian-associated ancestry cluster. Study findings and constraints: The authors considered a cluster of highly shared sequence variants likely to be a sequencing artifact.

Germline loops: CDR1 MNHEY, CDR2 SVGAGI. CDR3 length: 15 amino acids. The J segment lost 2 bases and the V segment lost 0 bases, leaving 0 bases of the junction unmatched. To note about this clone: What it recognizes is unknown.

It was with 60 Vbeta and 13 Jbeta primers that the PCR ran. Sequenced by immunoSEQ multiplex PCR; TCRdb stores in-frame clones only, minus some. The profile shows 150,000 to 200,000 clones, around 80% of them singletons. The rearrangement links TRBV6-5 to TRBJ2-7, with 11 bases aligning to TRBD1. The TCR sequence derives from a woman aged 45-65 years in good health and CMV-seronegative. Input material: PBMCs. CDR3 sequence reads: CASSYSDRGPYEQYF. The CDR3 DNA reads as TGTGCCAGCAGTTACTCGGACAGGGGGCCCTACGAGCAGTACTTC.